This T cell receptor (beta chain) was obtained from a study of control samples from healthy donors and cancer patients. The CDR3 loop spans 13 amino acids. Per germline, CDR1 LGHDT and CDR2 YNNKEL (reference sequence). The V gene lost 4 bases and the J gene lost 8 bases, with 11 bases spanning the gap. This table comes from immunoSEQ multiplex PCR, and its TCRdb copy is limited to in-frame clones, with some not included. In the table there are fewer than 200,000 clones, 93% of which are singletons. The chain combines TRBV3-1 (or the pseudogene TRBV3-2) with TRBJ1-4; D is unresolved. The receptor comes from a woman in her fifties or sixties in good health. The specimen was blood. This CDR3 is CASSPNDWEKLFF. The CDR3 nucleotides read TGTGCCAGCAGCCCCAACGATTGGGAAAAACTGTTTTTT.